These T cell receptor beta chains were read from a single sample in a study of cytomegalovirus exposure and HLA in healthy donors. Sequenced by immunoSEQ multiplex PCR; TCRdb stores in-frame clones only, minus some. This table lists some 200,000 clones. The sequencing sample was made of PBMCs. The receptor source for this set is a young woman in good health and CMV-seropositive. CDR3s include the opening cysteine and the closing phenylalanine or tryptophan. The order of the fields is D gene, J gene, V gene, CDR3 protein, CDR3 DNA. The D gene is left open where the match is weak.

D: TRBD1; J: TRBJ1-4; V: TRBV11-2; CDR3: CASSLIGTGNEKLFF; DNA: TGTGCCAGCAGCTTAATCGGGACAGGGAATGAAAAACTGTTTTTT
D: TRBD1; J: TRBJ2-1; V: TRBV6-6; CDR3: CASSLTGGFYNEQFF; DNA: TGTGCCAGCAGTTTGACAGGGGGCTTCTATAATGAGCAGTTCTTC
D: TRBD1; J: TRBJ2-1; V: TRBV7-2; CDR3: CASTPSTGGNNEQFF; DNA: TGTGCCAGCACACCCTCAACAGGGGGCAACAATGAGCAGTTCTTC
D: TRBD2; J: TRBJ2-2; V: TRBV4-2; CDR3: CASSQEVSGTSGGWTGELFF; DNA: TGTGCCAGCAGCCAAGAGGTCAGCGGGACTAGCGGGGGATGGACCGGGGAGCTGTTTTTT
D: -; J: TRBJ1-1; V: TRBV27; CDR3: CASSLGAGLNTEAFF; DNA: TGTGCCAGCAGTTTAGGGGCCGGACTGAACACTGAAGCTTTCTTT
D: -; J: TRBJ1-1; V: TRBV6-5; CDR3: CASSYSAGTEAFF; DNA: TGTGCCAGCAGTTACTCAGCAGGGACTGAAGCTTTCTTT
D: -; J: TRBJ1-2; V: TRBV18; CDR3: CASSPPQGFYGYTF; DNA: TGTGCCAGCTCACCACCACAGGGATTCTATGGCTACACCTTC
D: -; J: TRBJ1-5; V: TRBV11-2; CDR3: CASIRAGWPNSNQPQHF; DNA: TGTGCCAGCATTAGAGCCGGGTGGCCAAATAGCAATCAGCCCCAGCATTTT
D: -; J: TRBJ2-1; V: TRBV27; CDR3: CASSPGTEQFF; DNA: TGTGCCAGCAGTCCCGGTACTGAGCAGTTCTTC
D: -; J: TRBJ1-6; V: TRBV7-2; CDR3: CASSSREFNSPLHF; DNA: TGTGCCAGCAGCTCCCGGGAGTTCAATTCACCCCTCCACTTT
D: TRBD1; J: TRBJ1-1; V: TRBV19; CDR3: CASSIKTGKVTEAFF; DNA: TGTGCCAGTAGTATCAAGACAGGGAAAGTCACTGAAGCTTTCTTT
D: -; J: TRBJ2-2; V: TRBV5-1; CDR3: CASRWTEGGELFF; DNA: TGCGCCAGCAGGTGGACGGAGGGCGGGGAGCTGTTTTTT
D: TRBD1; J: TRBJ2-5; V: TRBV4-3; CDR3: CASSPGGRQETQYF; DNA: TGCGCCAGCAGCCCAGGGGGAAGACAAGAGACCCAGTACTTC
D: -; J: TRBJ1-5; V: TRBV7-6; CDR3: CASSLDQGSNQPQHF; DNA: TGTGCCAGCAGCTTAGATCAGGGATCTAATCAGCCCCAGCATTTT
D: TRBD1; J: TRBJ2-7; V: TRBV5-1; CDR3: CASSTDRNSYEQYF; DNA: TGCGCCAGCAGCACGGACAGGAACTCCTACGAGCAGTACTTC
D: -; J: TRBJ2-3; V: TRBV11-2; CDR3: CASSAQTRVNTDTQYF; DNA: TGTGCCAGCAGCGCCCAAACCAGGGTTAACACAGATACGCAGTATTTT
D: TRBD2; J: TRBJ2-1; V: TRBV11-1; CDR3: CASTGVGGGTKILSEQFF; DNA: TGTGCCAGCACGGGAGTCGGCGGGGGGACTAAAATTTTGTCGGAGCAGTTCTTC
D: -; J: TRBJ2-2; V: TRBV30; CDR3: CAWSVDTGELFF; DNA: TGTGCCTGGAGTGTCGACACCGGGGAGCTGTTTTTT
D: TRBD1; J: TRBJ2-7; V: TRBV2; CDR3: CASRRDSNYEQYF; DNA: TGTGCCAGCAGACGGGACAGCAACTACGAGCAGTACTTC
D: -; J: TRBJ2-7; V: TRBV7-9; CDR3: CASSQDLGTQYF; DNA: TGTGCCAGCAGCCAAGACTTAGGTACCCAGTACTTC
D: TRBD2; J: TRBJ2-5; V: TRBV15; CDR3: CATSRGLAGEQGTQYF; DNA: TGTGCCACCAGCAGGGGACTAGCGGGAGAGCAAGGGACCCAGTACTTC
D: TRBD2; J: TRBJ2-7; V: TRBV6-5; CDR3: CASSSGTSGRDLF; DNA: TGTGCCAGCAGTTCCGGGACTAGCGGGAGGGATTTATTC
D: -; J: TRBJ2-5; V: TRBV6-6; CDR3: CASRNQAYQETQYF; DNA: TGTGCCAGCAGAAACCAGGCGTACCAAGAGACCCAGTACTTC
D: -; J: TRBJ2-3; V: TRBV18; CDR3: CASSPGGAYTQYF; DNA: TGTGCCAGCTCACCGGGGGGGGCGTATACGCAGTATTTT
D: -; J: TRBJ2-7; V: TRBV6-5; CDR3: CASSSLAYEQYF; DNA: TGTGCCAGCAGTTCTCTAGCGTACGAGCAGTACTTC
D: -; J: TRBJ1-6; V: TRBV30; CDR3: CAWSVEGGASPLHF; DNA: TGTGCCTGGAGTGTAGAAGGGGGTGCTTCACCCCTCCACTTT
D: TRBD2; J: TRBJ2-3; V: TRBV4-1; CDR3: CASSRRLAGAGDTQYF; DNA: TGCGCCAGCAGCCGGCGACTAGCGGGAGCAGGAGATACGCAGTATTTT
D: -; J: TRBJ2-3; V: TRBV7-9; CDR3: CASSASGPDTQYF; DNA: TGTGCCAGCAGCGCCTCAGGGCCAGATACGCAGTATTTT
D: TRBD1; J: TRBJ2-7; V: TRBV5-6; CDR3: CASSWGQTYEQYF; DNA: TGTGCCAGCAGCTGGGGACAGACCTACGAGCAGTACTTC
D: TRBD1; J: TRBJ1-2; V: TRBV29-1; CDR3: CSVEGTSRQGAVGYTF; DNA: TGCAGCGTTGAAGGGACGTCGAGGCAGGGGGCTGTCGGCTACACCTTC
D: TRBD1; J: TRBJ1-1; V: TRBV7-9; CDR3: CASSPRTGGTVNTEAFF; DNA: TGTGCCAGCAGCCCCCGGACAGGGGGCACGGTGAACACTGAAGCTTTCTTT
D: TRBD1; J: TRBJ1-1; V: TRBV19; CDR3: CASTQGPGTANTEAFF; DNA: TGTGCCAGTACCCAAGGACCCGGGACAGCGAACACTGAAGCTTTCTTT
D: -; J: TRBJ2-1; V: TRBV30; CDR3: CAWSVKLEWFF; DNA: TGTGCCTGGAGTGTAAAGCTTGAATGGTTCTTC
D: -; J: TRBJ1-2; V: TRBV19; CDR3: CASSPDYRGYTF; DNA: TGTGCCAGTAGTCCGGACTATAGGGGCTACACCTTC
D: TRBD2; J: TRBJ2-2; V: TRBV5-1; CDR3: CASSGGTSGGNTGELFF; DNA: TGCGCCAGCAGCGGGGGGACTAGCGGAGGAAACACCGGGGAGCTGTTTTTT
D: TRBD2; J: TRBJ2-5; V: TRBV5-6; CDR3: CASSLLAGVETQYF; DNA: TGTGCCAGCAGCTTACTAGCGGGAGTGGAGACCCAGTACTTC
D: TRBD2; J: TRBJ2-3; V: TRBV11-3; CDR3: CASSLVWTSGGTDTQYF; DNA: TGTGCCAGCAGCTTAGTTTGGACTAGCGGAGGGACAGATACGCAGTATTTT
D: -; J: TRBJ1-1; V: TRBV5-6; CDR3: CASSLRRTENTEAFF; DNA: TGTGCCAGCAGCTTGCGAAGGACAGAAAACACTGAAGCTTTCTTT
D: TRBD2; J: TRBJ2-7; V: TRBV13; CDR3: CASSTRSASGHEQYF; DNA: TGTGCCAGCAGCACACGCTCTGCTAGCGGTCACGAGCAGTACTTC
D: -; J: TRBJ1-1; V: TRBV18; CDR3: CASSRADKTTNTEAFF; DNA: TGTGCCAGCTCACGGGCAGACAAGACAACGAACACTGAAGCTTTCTTT
D: -; J: TRBJ2-5; V: TRBV9; CDR3: CASSSTQHGLVYQETQYF; DNA: TGTGCCAGCAGCTCAACTCAACATGGACTCGTCTACCAAGAGACCCAGTACTTC
D: TRBD2; J: TRBJ2-7; V: TRBV19; CDR3: CASSIVGTTSYEQYF; DNA: TGTGCCAGTAGTATAGTAGGGACTACCTCCTACGAGCAGTACTTC
D: TRBD2; J: TRBJ2-1; V: TRBV30; CDR3: CAWSSKRGHNEQFF; DNA: TGTGCCTGGAGTTCTAAGCGGGGTCACAATGAGCAGTTCTTC
D: TRBD1; J: TRBJ2-7; V: TRBV7-9; CDR3: CASSLGTGRFDEQYF; DNA: TGTGCCAGCAGCTTAGGGACAGGGAGGTTTGACGAGCAGTACTTC
D: -; J: TRBJ1-5; V: TRBV7-8; CDR3: CASSLGALPPQHF; DNA: TGTGCCAGCAGCTTAGGAGCTTTACCGCCCCAGCATTTT
D: TRBD1; J: TRBJ2-3; V: TRBV6-4; CDR3: CASSDSSRTGSTDTQYF; DNA: TGTGCCAGCAGTGACTCGTCCCGGACAGGAAGCACAGATACGCAGTATTTT
D: TRBD1; J: TRBJ1-1; V: TRBV4-1; CDR3: CASSQVALVTGSAEAFF; DNA: TGCGCCAGCAGCCAAGTAGCGCTCGTGACAGGGTCCGCTGAAGCTTTCTTT
D: -; J: TRBJ1-1; V: TRBV5-1; CDR3: CASSFVQNTEAFF; DNA: TGCGCCAGCAGCTTTGTACAGAACACTGAAGCTTTCTTT
D: -; J: TRBJ1-4; V: TRBV5-1; CDR3: CASSLVGGAVNEKLFF; DNA: TGCGCCAGCAGCTTGGTTGGGGGGGCAGTTAATGAAAAACTGTTTTTT
D: TRBD1; J: TRBJ1-3; V: TRBV30; CDR3: CALRTGPGNTIYF; DNA: TGTGCCCTACGGACAGGGCCTGGAAACACCATATATTTT
D: TRBD1; J: TRBJ2-4; V: TRBV5-4; CDR3: CASSSAGTVSIQYF; DNA: TGTGCCAGCAGCTCGGCCGGGACAGTAAGCATTCAGTACTTC
D: -; J: TRBJ2-1; V: TRBV4-3; CDR3: CASSLGLNSYNEQFF; DNA: TGCGCCAGCAGCCTCGGACTAAACTCCTACAATGAGCAGTTCTTC
D: TRBD1; J: TRBJ1-3; V: TRBV9; CDR3: CASSVEGAAGNTIYF; DNA: TGTGCCAGCAGCGTAGAGGGGGCCGCGGGAAACACCATATATTTT
D: TRBD1; J: TRBJ2-2; V: TRBV6-5; CDR3: CASSLTGGGGELFF; DNA: TGTGCCAGCAGCCTAACAGGGGGCGGCGGGGAGCTGTTTTTT
D: -; J: TRBJ2-7; V: TRBV6-1; CDR3: CASGADRFSYEQYF; DNA: TGTGCCAGCGGTGCTGACAGATTCTCCTACGAGCAGTACTTC
D: TRBD2; J: TRBJ2-3; V: TRBV5-6; CDR3: CASSLNLAGYTDTQYF; DNA: TGTGCCAGCAGCTTAAACCTAGCGGGATACACAGATACGCAGTATTTT
D: -; J: TRBJ1-4; V: TRBV19; CDR3: CASSIGQGEKLFF; DNA: TGTGCCAGTAGTATCGGGCAGGGTGAAAAACTGTTTTTT
D: -; J: TRBJ1-2; V: TRBV30; CDR3: CAWSVGTSFSYGYTF; DNA: TGTGCCTGGAGTGTAGGGACATCCTTTAGCTATGGCTACACCTTC
D: TRBD2; J: TRBJ2-6; V: TRBV7-2; CDR3: CASSLGASGGSGANVLTF; DNA: TGTGCCAGCAGCTTGGGCGCTTCGGGGGGCTCTGGGGCCAACGTCCTGACTTTC